These T cell receptor beta chains were read from a single sample in a study of T cell responses to AZD1222 COVID-19 vaccine. Only in-frame clones appear in the TCRdb table, and some are missing; sequencing was by immunoSEQ multiplex PCR. The table has more than 40,000 clones, roughly 88% seen once. The sample was peripheral blood, taken 28 days after the second AZD1222 dose. These receptor sequences come from an adult who received the AZD1222 COVID-19 vaccine. CDR3s include the opening cysteine and the closing phenylalanine or tryptophan. The order of the fields is V gene, D gene, J gene, clone size, CDR3 DNA, CDR3 protein. The D gene is left open where the match is weak. The size entry is marked missing in some rows and otherwise reads once, few, many or a size class.

v_call: TRBV11-2
d_call: -
j_call: TRBJ2-1
clone_size: -
cdr3_nt: TGTGCCGGCGGAGGACTATACAATGAGCAGTTCTTC
cdr3_aa: CAGGGLYNEQFF

v_call: TRBV9
d_call: TRBD2
j_call: TRBJ2-5
clone_size: -
cdr3_nt: TGTGCCAGCAGCGTAGAGACGGGGGGGCAAGAGACCCAGTACTTC
cdr3_aa: CASSVETGGQETQYF

v_call: TRBV5-8
d_call: -
j_call: TRBJ1-5
clone_size: -
cdr3_nt: TGTGCCAGCAGCTCGAAAGGCCTTCAGCCCCAGCATTTT
cdr3_aa: CASSSKGLQPQHF

v_call: TRBV12-3/TRBV12-4
d_call: -
j_call: TRBJ1-2
clone_size: -
cdr3_nt: TGTGCCAGCAGTTTAAAGGGGCCCTATGGCTACACCTTC
cdr3_aa: CASSLKGPYGYTF

v_call: TRBV11-2
d_call: -
j_call: TRBJ1-2
clone_size: -
cdr3_nt: TGTGCCAGCAGCTTAGGAAGGGGGGGCGGCTATGGCTACACCTTC
cdr3_aa: CASSLGRGGGYGYTF

v_call: TRBV2
d_call: TRBD1
j_call: TRBJ2-2
clone_size: -
cdr3_nt: TGTGCCAGCAGTCGGAGGACAGGGTACACCGGGGAGCTGTTTTTT
cdr3_aa: CASSRRTGYTGELFF

v_call: TRBV5-1
d_call: -
j_call: TRBJ2-5
clone_size: -
cdr3_nt: TGCGCCAGCTGTCTAGGGGCCCAAGAGACCCAGTACTTC
cdr3_aa: CASCLGAQETQYF

v_call: TRBV7-8
d_call: -
j_call: TRBJ1-2
clone_size: -
cdr3_nt: TGTGCCAGCAGCCGGGGGACTAACTATGGCTACACCTTC
cdr3_aa: CASSRGTNYGYTF

v_call: TRBV7-9
d_call: TRBD1
j_call: TRBJ2-3
clone_size: -
cdr3_nt: TGTGCCAGCAGCCCCCGGGACAGGGGTGGAGGCACAGATACGCAGTATTTT
cdr3_aa: CASSPRDRGGGTDTQYF

v_call: TRBV11-2
d_call: -
j_call: TRBJ2-1
clone_size: -
cdr3_nt: TGTGCCAGCAGCCTCTCCCTACCCAGCAATGAGCAGTTCTTC
cdr3_aa: CASSLSLPSNEQFF

v_call: TRBV9
d_call: -
j_call: TRBJ1-2
clone_size: -
cdr3_nt: TGTGCCAGCAGCGTAGGCCCGGGGGATGGCTACACCTTC
cdr3_aa: CASSVGPGDGYTF

v_call: TRBV19
d_call: TRBD1
j_call: TRBJ1-1
clone_size: -
cdr3_nt: TGTGCCAGTAGTATGTTCCTGGCAGGGGGCCCTGAAGCTTTCTTT
cdr3_aa: CASSMFLAGGPEAFF

v_call: TRBV28
d_call: -
j_call: TRBJ1-2
clone_size: -
cdr3_nt: TGTGCCAGCAGGGCGGGGGGGAGCATCTATGGCTACACCTTC
cdr3_aa: CASRAGGSIYGYTF

v_call: TRBV13
d_call: -
j_call: TRBJ2-7
clone_size: few
cdr3_nt: TGTGCCAGCAGCTTAGGGGACGGTGACTACGAGCAGTACTTC
cdr3_aa: CASSLGDGDYEQYF

v_call: TRBV12-5
d_call: -
j_call: TRBJ2-7
clone_size: -
cdr3_nt: TGTGCTAGTTATCATCGGACAGCCGGGCGCGAGCAGTACTTC
cdr3_aa: CASYHRTAGREQYF

v_call: TRBV6-5
d_call: -
j_call: TRBJ1-6
clone_size: once
cdr3_nt: TGTGCCAGCAGTTACTTGGGGGGTTCCTATAATTCACCCCTCCACTTT
cdr3_aa: CASSYLGGSYNSPLHF

v_call: TRBV4-1
d_call: -
j_call: TRBJ1-3
clone_size: -
cdr3_nt: TGCGCCAGCAGCCAAGAGTCGGAGACCCGCTCTGGAAACACCATATATTTT
cdr3_aa: CASSQESETRSGNTIYF

v_call: TRBV9
d_call: -
j_call: TRBJ1-2
clone_size: -
cdr3_nt: TGTGCCAGCAGCGTAACGGACAGTTATGGCTACACCTTC
cdr3_aa: CASSVTDSYGYTF

v_call: TRBV6-2/TRBV6-3
d_call: -
j_call: TRBJ2-7
clone_size: many
cdr3_nt: TGTGCCAGCAGTTACACGGTCTACGAGCAGTACTTC
cdr3_aa: CASSYTVYEQYF

v_call: TRBV10-2
d_call: -
j_call: TRBJ1-1
clone_size: -
cdr3_nt: TGCGCCAGCAGCCGGGCAGCACTTGAAGCTTTCTTT
cdr3_aa: CASSRAALEAFF

v_call: TRBV15
d_call: -
j_call: TRBJ1-5
clone_size: -
cdr3_nt: TGTGCCACCAGCAGAGATCCGGGGGGCAATCAGCCCCAGCATTTT
cdr3_aa: CATSRDPGGNQPQHF

v_call: TRBV27
d_call: -
j_call: TRBJ2-3
clone_size: -
cdr3_nt: TGTGCCAGCAGTTTTGGGTCCACAGATACGCAGTATTTT
cdr3_aa: CASSFGSTDTQYF

v_call: TRBV5-4
d_call: -
j_call: TRBJ2-1
clone_size: -
cdr3_nt: TGTGCCAGCAGCATAACAGGGAAAGAGCAGTTCTTC
cdr3_aa: CASSITGKEQFF

v_call: TRBV6-4
d_call: -
j_call: TRBJ2-7
clone_size: few
cdr3_nt: TGTGCCAACGGGACGGGATTCTACGAGCAGTACTTC
cdr3_aa: CANGTGFYEQYF

v_call: TRBV7-2
d_call: -
j_call: TRBJ1-5
clone_size: -
cdr3_nt: TGTGCCAGCAGGGACTCGGGAGTGAGCAATCAGCCCCAGCATTTT
cdr3_aa: CASRDSGVSNQPQHF